The 15 T cell receptor beta chains reported below all come from one sample, sequenced in a study of prognosis after radiotherapy for stage I lung cancer. Genomic DNA was the source, and TCR beta CDR3 was amplified from it by two-round multiplex PCR. Each TRBV and TRBJ gene had its own primer in the first PCR round. MiXCR was run by TCRdb on the multiplex PCR reads, yielding one entry per CDR3 protein. The sample holds roughly 23,000 distinct CDR3 sequences, approximately 39% seen once. The sequencing here drew on PBMCs, taken before or after stereotactic body radiation therapy (not recorded which). These receptors originate from a donor older than 45 with non-small cell lung cancer.

This clonotype was picked up many times. The chain recombines TRBV28 with TRBJ2-2; D is possibly TRBD2 (7 bases). This CDR3 region has 18 residues. Trimming left V 6 bases short and J 2 bases short, with 22 bases between. Germline V gene lookup returns CDR1 MDHEN and CDR2 SYDVKM. The CDR3 spells CASSPGGGLFINTGELFF. As DNA, the CDR3 is TGTGCCAGCAGCCCGGGGGGCGGACTTTTCATCAACACCGGGGAGCTGTTTTTT.

This clonotype occurred many times. The chain recombines TRBV7-6 with TRBJ2-2, with 7 nucleotides matching TRBD1. Losses at the gene ends were 2 bases for V and 0 bases for J; bases not matched to a gene: 12. The V gene's germline CDR1 is SGHVS and CDR2 FNYEAQ. This CDR3 comprises 19 residues. CDR3 DNA sequence: TGTGCCAGCAGCTTACTAACAGGGGACAGACACGCGAACACCGGGGAGCTGTTTTTT. Protein: CASSLLTGDRHANTGELFF.

This clonotype was seen repeatedly, ten times or more. V and J are TRBV20-1 and TRBJ2-2, with D perhaps TRBD1 (5 bases). Trimming removed 4 bases at V and 7 bases at J, with 7 bases between. Germline V lookup: CDR1 DFQATT, CDR2 SNEGSKA (reference sequence). The CDR3 is 11 amino acids. The CDR3 reads CSAIRGGELFF. In nucleotides, the CDR3 is TGCAGTGCTATTAGGGGCGGGGAGCTGTTTTTT.

This clonotype has at least ten counts. The V gene is TRBV6-2 or TRBV6-3, the J gene TRBJ2-7, with 7 bases matching TRBD1. The CDR3 length is 14 residues. Germline CDR1 and CDR2: MNHEY and SVGEGT. V gave up 5 bases and J gave up 0 bases; unmatched junction bases: 4. In DNA form, the CDR3 reads TGTGCCAGCAGTGAACGGGACAGCTCCTACGAGCAGTACTTC. As protein: CASSERDSSYEQYF.

This clonotype appeared once. This may stem from a read error, because a much larger clone lies one nucleotide away. The rearrangement uses TRBV4-1 and TRBJ2-5; tentative D call: TRBD1 (5 bases). This CDR3 is built from 16 residues. The V gene's germline CDR1 is MGHRA and CDR2 YSYEKL. Here the CDR3 reads CASSQDLWTTQDTQYF. CDR3 coding DNA: TGCGCCAGCAGCCAAGATCTGTGGACAACCCAAGATACCCAGTACTTC.

V gene TRBV20-1 combines with J gene TRBJ1-5, with TRBD1 as a possible D gene (5 bases). CDR1 and CDR2 from the germline V gene are DFQATT and SNEGSKA (reference sequence). The CDR3 has 16 amino acids. The V gene lost 7 bases and the J gene lost 2 bases, with 21 bases spanning the gap. Written as DNA, the CDR3 is TGCAGTGTTCATACATGGGGCAATGTAGGCAATCAGCCCCAGCATTTT. Encoded protein: CSVHTWGNVGNQPQHF.

J is TRBJ2-5 and V is TRBV19, with D possibly matching TRBD2 (6 bases). Between the trimmed V and J ends, which lost 9 bases and 2 bases, there was a span of 13 bases. Looked up from germline, CDR1 is LNHDA and CDR2 is SQIVND (reference sequence). This CDR3 contains 13 residues. The CDR3, as DNA: TGTGCCAGCCGGGACTTCAGTCAAGAGACCCAGTACTTC. It codes for CASRDFSQETQYF. Full variable domain (outside the CDR3, taken from reference TRBV19 and TRBJ2-5): DGGITQSPKYLFRKEGQNVTLSCEQNLNHDAMYWYRQDPGQGLRLIYYSQIVNDFQKGDIAEGYSVSREKKESFPLTVTSAQKNPTAFYLCASRDFSQETQYFGPGTRLLVL.

This clonotype was found many times. The V gene is TRBV2, the J gene TRBJ2-3; 7 bases fit TRBD1. In germline, CDR1 is SNHLY, CDR2 FYNNEI. The CDR3 extends over 14 amino acids. The trim removed 4 bases at V and 1 base at J, leaving 2 bases unmatched. CDR3 protein: CASSAQGGTDTQYF. For the CDR3, the DNA is TGTGCCAGCAGTGCCCAGGGGGGCACAGATACGCAGTATTTT.

Notes on this clonotype: A read error is the likely source, as a far larger clone sits one nucleotide away. The chain links TRBV6-5 to TRBJ1-1; 9 bases agree with TRBD1. There are 17 residues in the CDR3. The germline CDR1 and CDR2 sequences are MNHEY and SVGAGI. The CDR3 sequence: CAGRGTGITLRNTEAFF. The CDR3 DNA follows: TGTGCCGGCAGGGGGACAGGGATCACGTTGAGGAACACTGAAGCTTTCTTT.

This clonotype came up many times. The V call is TRBV7-3, the J call TRBJ2-5; 8 positions agree with TRBD1. V dropped 2 bases and J dropped 3; count of bases not matched to a gene: 11. The germline CDR1 and CDR2 sequences are SGHTA and FQGTGA. The CDR3 has 17 amino acids. The CDR3 loop reads CASSLGPPGTGEETQYF. The CDR3 nucleotides read TGTGCCAGCAGCTTAGGACCACCTGGGACAGGAGAAGAGACCCAGTACTTC.

This clonotype occurred once. The rearrangement links TRBV6-2 or TRBV6-3 to TRBJ2-7; 11 bases line up with TRBD2. This CDR3 spans 22 amino acids. Trimming removed 2 bases from V and 5 bases from J; junction bases left unmatched: 26. The V gene's germline CDR1 is MNHEY and CDR2 SVGEGT. CDR3: CASSYRQIVAATSGDDRHEQYF. In DNA, the CDR3 is TGTGCCAGCAGTTACAGACAAATCGTCGCCGCGACTAGCGGGGACGACCGGCACGAGCAGTACTTC.

The table lists this clonotype with many counts. The chain recombines TRBV9 with TRBJ2-2; D is tentatively TRBD1 or TRBD2 (7 bases each). Looked up from germline, CDR1 is SGDLS and CDR2 is YYNGEE. The CDR3 sequence is 15 residues long. V gave up 3 bases and J gave up 4 bases, with 13 bases separating them. The CDR3 bases are TGTGCCAGCAGCGCAGGGGGGGGTTTCACCGGGGAGCTGTTTTTT. It specifies CASSAGGGFTGELFF.

On this clonotype itself: Its ends do not fully match the called genes, so a read error is possible. Written as DNA, the CDR3 is TGCGCCATCAGCATAGCGGACAGCTATCCTCCCTACGAGCAGTACTTC. As protein: CAISIADSYPPYEQYF. The chain carries TRBV5-1 and TRBJ2-7, with D possibly being TRBD1 or TRBD2 (6 bases each). The germline CDR1 and CDR2 sequences are SGHRS and YFSETQ. The CDR3 runs to 16 residues.

This clonotype was recorded at least ten times. This rearrangement joins TRBV5-1 to TRBJ2-3, with 11 bases identical to TRBD2. With 4 bases clipped from V and 0 bases from J, the junction kept 4 bases outside the gene matches. The CDR3 has 16 amino acids. Germline V gene sequence: CDR1 SGHRS, CDR2 YFSETQ. In nucleotides, the CDR3 is TGCGCCAGCAGCCCCGGGACTAGCGGTAGCACAGATACGCAGTATTTT. Translated, it gives CASSPGTSGSTDTQYF.

In this sample, this clonotype turned up many times. This chain connects TRBV5-1 to TRBJ2-7; D remains ambiguous. The germline CDR1 and CDR2 sequences are SGHRS and YFSETQ. With 0 bases removed from V and 2 bases from J, the gap between germline ends came to 9 bases. This CDR3 region has 14 residues. CDR3 DNA: TGCGCCAGCAGCTTGGGGCACCAACCCTACGAGCAGTACTTC. Protein sequence: CASSLGHQPYEQYF.